The text below deals with one T cell receptor (beta chain). There is no known antigen for this receptor. No much larger clone exists at a distance of one base, and base qualities are not known. The library was prepared using the immunoSEQ multiplex PCR assay. For the multiplex PCR, a mixture combining 60 forward primers for TCR Vbeta segments and 13 reverse primers for TCR Jbeta segments was used. The CDR3 region of rearranged TCR beta genes was amplified from genomic DNA by a multiplex PCR assay. On the Illumina HiSeq System, the amplified TCR beta libraries were sequenced as 87-base-pair reads. For the original study's pipeline: A later analysis counted about 80 million unique TCR beta chains across the 666 repertoires, and 10 million to 12 million of these chains were shared by at least two donors. Raw reads were error-corrected and collapsed into unique sequences by a nearest-neighbor algorithm in which closely related sequences were merged to remove PCR and sequencing errors. CDR3 sequences were aligned to IMGT reference sequences to assign V, D and J gene segments. Each retained sequence needed at least a six-nucleotide match to both a V gene segment and a J gene segment. A rearrangement was called productive if the CDR3 had no stop codons and remained in frame with V and J, and every other rearrangement was called non-productive. Following IMGT convention, CDR3 was defined as the stretch from the second conserved V-encoded cysteine to the conserved J-encoded phenylalanine. The earlier analysis of fewer than 750 of the donors excluded sequences that lacked an unambiguous match to a single V gene segment. An earlier analysis of a few hundred of the donors called V segments functional above 56.7% productive rearrangements and segregating when the between-donor standard deviation exceeded 5%. To diagnose cytomegalovirus status from the catalog of TCR beta chain sequences, a statistical classification framework was built. V and J gene assignment, in a later analysis, came from comparing TCR nucleotide sequences with IMGT/GENE-DB human TR gene sequences. In a later analysis, CDR3 sequences and most-parsimonious VDJ recombination scenarios were assigned using the TCRdist pipeline. In a later analysis, each TCR beta chain was defined by its CDR3 amino acid sequence together with its V-gene family, and reads without a unique V-gene family were excluded. To address suspected cross-contamination and a sequencing artifact, a later analysis removed approximately 600 highly shared, low-generation-probability nucleotide sequences. In a later analysis, a clonal expansion index was calculated for each public chain from normalized within-repertoire ranks of inferred template counts. In a later analysis, generation probabilities were computed with a VDJ recombination model fitted to out-of-frame rearrangements, and the resulting probabilities were checked against IGoR. A later analysis scored TCR-TCR, TCR-HLA and TCR-CMV co-occurrence with hypergeometric tests, applying a repertoire-size bias correction to TCR pairs. False discovery rates were estimated in a later analysis by permuting HLA or CMV assignments 20 times. In a later analysis, co-occurring TCRs were grouped with DBSCAN, and TCRdist sequence similarity was added when clustering was performed within HLA-allele-positive subsets. Repertoires with fewer than 30,000 or more than 120,000 public chains, plus five repertoires with anomalous nucleotide sharing, were excluded from co-occurrence clustering. TCRdb carries this immuneACCESS record with in-frame sequences only. Its versions omit some clonotypes, under half of them owing to an unresolved V gene in the studies checked, with the rest unexplained. That table gives V, J and clone size, and the DNA gave D and trimming. This sample lists 220,000 or so clones; 65% to 75% were detected once. The ten largest clones capture under 2% of the sample.

The cohort was made up of approximately 700 healthy bone marrow donors. All cohort members were sampled while nominally healthy, although unrecorded immune exposures were likely present. The donor tested CMV seronegative, placing the donor among the 350 to 400 seronegative members of the cohort. Every donor gave a peripheral blood sample, and the peripheral blood mononuclear cells from that sample were used for TCR beta sequencing. The Qiagen DNeasy Blood Extraction Kit was used to extract genomic DNA from the blood cell samples. A distance of 15 bases separates the germline ends of V and J, which lose 5 bases and 10 bases respectively. There are 14 amino acids in the CDR3, from cysteine to phenylalanine inclusive. Only the CDR3 portion is preserved as DNA: 42 bases, with reading frame beginning at the first base. CDR1 is given as SGHTA and CDR2 as FQGTGA, both from the germline V gene. This specimen belongs to a study of cytomegalovirus exposure and HLA in healthy donors listed by TCRdb under 2017. Concerning the study at large: In an earlier analysis of some 550 of the donors, 250 to 350 Gb of sequence data and 120 million or so unique TCR beta sequences from about 179 million T cells were reported. Of the roughly 430 genotyped donors, over 65% fell in the genetic ancestry cluster associated with self-reported Caucasian donors. Alongside the repertoire data, information on donor age, sex, ethnicity and CMV serostatus was compiled. The study aimed to test whether signatures of past pathogen exposure could be identified by cataloging public T cell receptors. In a later analysis, previously published TCR beta repertoires from several hundred donors were re-analyzed and high-resolution HLA genotyping was added so that TCR occurrence patterns could be studied. Every repertoire in the discovery cohort had been generated on one and the same sequencing platform. The T cell repertoires of 666 subjects were profiled by immunosequencing and related to cytomegalovirus serostatus. Roughly 300 gigabases of sequencing data and tens of millions of unique TCR sequences were included in an early release covering roughly 700 HLA-typed donors. Rather than drawing on any new phenotypic data, the later analysis identified candidate immune exposures from TCR beta sequences and the way those sequences occurred across donors. To decide whether each TCR beta V gene segment behaved as functional or pseudogenic, an earlier analysis of approximately 590 of the donors relied on high-throughput TCR beta sequencing. To predict cytomegalovirus infection status, the study combined high-throughput TCR immunosequencing, statistical association of individual TCRs with disease status, and machine learning. Typing coverage differed by locus: A, B, C, DRB1 and DQB1 were typed in roughly 629-640 donors, DQA1 in roughly 500, DPA1 in roughly 590, and DPB1 in just under 480. In addition to the first cohort of roughly 700 subjects, a separate validation cohort of approximately 130 different subjects was used. Both class I and class II loci were covered by HLA typing, at four-digit resolution. On average, about 200,000 unique TCR beta nucleotide sequences were sequenced per donor among a few hundred genotyped donors of the cohort, with 15% to 20% of those sequences being non-productive. A later genetic analysis took genome-wide SNP genotypes for about 55% of the roughly 700 donors and used that subset as a discovery cohort. Because of strong linkage in the cohort, roughly five DR-DQ haplotypes were treated as single units for association and clustering. Beyond this particular receptor, the publication reports: Strong co-occurrence of HLA alleles, especially DR and DQ, made assigning TCR associations to individual alleles difficult. Correlated functional status among segregating V segments might be attributable to linkage disequilibrium, but an unknown experimental factor could not be ruled out. In a later analysis, most CMV-associated TCR beta chains were found to appear HLA-restricted, with HLA associations seemingly driven largely by CMV exposure. Because HLA typing was missing for some donors at each locus, association tests included only the typed subset. A total of 150 or so TCR beta chains were listed by the study as associated with cytomegalovirus. A later genetic analysis associated a missense DCLRE1C variant with V-gene and J-gene trimming of TCR beta chains, and an independent cohort replicated the association. Across donors, most TCR sequences were observed very rarely, whereas some public TCRs were present in many individuals. In this cohort, only TCR beta chains were sequenced, and detectable features were limited by the absence of alpha or paired-chain data. In an earlier analysis of some 550 of the donors, most TCR beta V segments were observed in productive rearrangements about 90% or about 30% of the time, broadly matching IMGT annotations. A further reported finding was that TCR beta sequences accurately predicted the HLA-A and HLA-B alleles for most subjects in the first cohort. In a later analysis, TCR association rates were found to vary across HLA loci, with the most associated TCRs seen for DRB1 alleles and the fewest for HLA-C alleles. The sequencing pipeline was judged likely to have produced a cluster of highly shared sequence variants as a technical artifact. Because the 87-base-pair reads could not distinguish some IMGT-functional V segments, including TRBV6-2 and TRBV6-3, those segments were excluded. In vitro tests confirmed that a few of the cytomegalovirus-associated TCR beta chains recognize cytomegalovirus antigens. In a later genetic analysis, fewer N-insertions in productive TCRs were reported among donors in an Asian-associated ancestry cluster than the roughly 700-donor mean. About 17 rarely observed V segments, including chromosome 9 orphons, were excluded from the earlier analysis of 550 to 700 of the donors because counts were too low. The authors suggested that the approach could potentially be extended to other disease states and immunological phenotypes. According to a later analysis, parvovirus B19, influenza, CMV and Epstein-Barr virus appeared linked to several top co-occurrence clusters. CMV serostatus was the only immune exposure information available for the cohort. The classifier was reported to diagnose cytomegalovirus status with high specificity and sensitivity in both the original cohort and the validation cohort. At a false discovery rate of 0.05, a later analysis linked 16,951 TCR beta sequences to specific HLA alleles. Roughly uniform sequencing depth across donors was assumed in presence/absence analyses, although this assumption may not hold. In a later analysis, HLA-associated TCR beta chains were found to be more clonally expanded and to have lower generation probabilities than equally common non-associated chains.

The clonotype originates from a woman aged 25 to 45 in good health and CMV-seronegative. Specimen: PBMCs. This chain joins TRBV7-3 to TRBJ1-6; a tentative D call is TRBD1 (6 bases match). Here is the DNA: TGTGCCAGCAGCATATGGGGGCAAGGATCACCCCTCCACTTT. It translates to CASSIWGQGSPLHF.